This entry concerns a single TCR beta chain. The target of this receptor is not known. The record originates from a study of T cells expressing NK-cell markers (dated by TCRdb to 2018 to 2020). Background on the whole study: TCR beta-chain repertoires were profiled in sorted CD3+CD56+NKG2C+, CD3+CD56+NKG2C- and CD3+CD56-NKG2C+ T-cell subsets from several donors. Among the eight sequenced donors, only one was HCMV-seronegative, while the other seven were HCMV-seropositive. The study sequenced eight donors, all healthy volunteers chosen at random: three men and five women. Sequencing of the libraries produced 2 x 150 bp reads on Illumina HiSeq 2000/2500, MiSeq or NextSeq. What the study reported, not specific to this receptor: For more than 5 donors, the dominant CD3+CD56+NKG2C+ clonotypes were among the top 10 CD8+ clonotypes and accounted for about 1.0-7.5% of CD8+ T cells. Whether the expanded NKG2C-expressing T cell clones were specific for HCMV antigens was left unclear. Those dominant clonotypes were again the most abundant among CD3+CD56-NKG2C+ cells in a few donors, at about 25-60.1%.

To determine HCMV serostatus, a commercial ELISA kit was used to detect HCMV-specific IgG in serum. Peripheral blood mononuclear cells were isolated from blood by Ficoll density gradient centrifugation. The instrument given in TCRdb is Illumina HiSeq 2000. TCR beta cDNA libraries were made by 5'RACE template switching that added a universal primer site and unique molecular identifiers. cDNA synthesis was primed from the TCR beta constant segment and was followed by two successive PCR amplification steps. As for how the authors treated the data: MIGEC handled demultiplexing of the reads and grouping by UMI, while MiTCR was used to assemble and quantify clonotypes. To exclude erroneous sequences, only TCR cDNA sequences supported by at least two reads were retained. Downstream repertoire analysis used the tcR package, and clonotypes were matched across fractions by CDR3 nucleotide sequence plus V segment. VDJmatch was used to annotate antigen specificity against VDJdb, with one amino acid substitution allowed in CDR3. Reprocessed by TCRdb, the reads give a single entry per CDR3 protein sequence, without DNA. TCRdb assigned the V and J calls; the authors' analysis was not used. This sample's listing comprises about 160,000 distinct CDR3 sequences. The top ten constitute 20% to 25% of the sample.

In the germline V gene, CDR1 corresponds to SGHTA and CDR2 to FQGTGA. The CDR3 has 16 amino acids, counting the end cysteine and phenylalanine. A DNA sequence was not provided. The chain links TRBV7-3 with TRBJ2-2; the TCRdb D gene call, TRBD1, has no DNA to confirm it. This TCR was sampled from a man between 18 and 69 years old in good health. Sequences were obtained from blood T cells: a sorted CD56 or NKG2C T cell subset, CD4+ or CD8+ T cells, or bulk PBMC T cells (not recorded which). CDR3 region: CASSLYPGMNTGELFF. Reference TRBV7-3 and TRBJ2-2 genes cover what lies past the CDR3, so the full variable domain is GAGVSQTPSNKVTEKGKYVELRCDPISGHTALYWYRQSLGQGPEFLIYFQGTGAADDSGLPNDRFFAVRPEGSVSTLKIQRTERGDSAVYLCASSLYPGMNTGELFFGEGSRLTVL.